Shown below are 15 T cell receptor beta chains from a single sample sequenced in a study of technical replicates of blood from a handful of donors. Sequencing was performed with immunoSEQ multiplex PCR; in TCRdb, only in-frame clones are kept and a portion is missing. This table holds about 61,000 clones, 95% to 98% found once. Material: T cells isolated from PBMCs. These receptors all stem from a human donor in good health.

V is TRBV18 and J is TRBJ2-7, with 9 nucleotides matching TRBD1. The germline gives CDR1 KGHSH, CDR2 LQKENI. V was clipped by 0 bases and J by 4 bases; unmatched bases: 7. The CDR3 loop spans 16 amino acids. The CDR3 bases are TGTGCCAGCTCACCACCCCACACAGGGGGCAGGTACGAGCAGTACTTC. Its translation: CASSPPHTGGRYEQYF.

This chain connects TRBV6-5 to TRBJ1-2; D not certain. Trimming took off 5 bases at V and 5 bases at J, with 9 bases between the two ends. The CDR3 is made up of 12 amino acids. The germline CDR1 and CDR2 sequences are MNHEY and SVGAGI. CDR3: CASSPGKYGYTF. The CDR3 DNA is TGTGCCAGCAGTCCAGGAAAATATGGCTACACCTTC.

The CDR3 loop reads CASSSRQGPRGNTEAFF. The DNA of the CDR3 is TGTGCCAGCAGCTCCAGACAGGGGCCCCGGGGGAACACTGAAGCTTTCTTT. The V and J genes are TRBV7-6 and TRBJ1-1, with TRBD1 matching over 8 bases. This CDR3 spans 17 amino acids. Trimming took 4 bases from V and 1 from J; bases not matched to a gene: 11. Looked up from germline, CDR1 is SGHVS and CDR2 is FNYEAQ. Supplemented by reference TRBV7-6 and TRBJ1-1, the full variable domain reads GAGVSQSPRYKVTKRGQDVALRCDPISGHVSLYWYRQALGQGPEFLTYFNYEAQQDKSGLPNDRFSAERPEGSISTLTIQRTEQRDSAMYRCASSSRQGPRGNTEAFFGQGTRLTVV.

This clone was seen a single time. The chain uses TRBV27 and TRBJ2-3, with 13 bases fitting TRBD2. This CDR3 is 15 amino acids long. With V trimmed by 5 bases and J by 3 bases, 2 bases remained unmatched. CDR1 MNHEY and CDR2 SMNVEV come from the germline V gene (reference sequence). The CDR3 region is CASSRLAGGTDTQYF. CDR3 DNA sequence: TGTGCCAGCAGTCGACTAGCGGGGGGTACAGATACGCAGTATTTT.

V gene TRBV11-2 combines with J gene TRBJ2-7; D is unclear. V was pared by 5 bases and J by 1 base, with 12 bases between. The CDR3 loop spans 14 amino acids. Germline V CDR1 and CDR2: SGHAT, FQNNGV. The CDR3 loop reads CASSGQLTSYEQYF. The CDR3 bases are TGTGCCAGCAGCGGGCAGCTTACGTCCTACGAGCAGTACTTC.

The chain links TRBV30 to TRBJ1-2, with TRBD1 as a possible D gene (6 bases). Germline lookup yields CDR1 GTSNPN and CDR2 SVGIG (reference sequence). This CDR3 has 17 amino acids. Trimming removed 2 bases from V and 8 bases from J, with 27 bases in between. The CDR3 sequence is CAWSLRRGPGDVWGYTF. CDR3 nucleotide sequence: TGTGCCTGGAGTCTAAGGCGGGGGCCAGGAGATGTGTGGGGCTACACCTTC. Supplemented by reference TRBV30 and TRBJ1-2, the full variable domain reads SQTIHQWPATLVQPVGSPLSLECTVEGTSNPNLYWYRQAAGRGLQLLFYSVGIGQISSEVPQNLSASRPQDRQFILSSKKLLLSDSGFYLCAWSLRRGPGDVWGYTFGSGTRLTVV.

The gene calls are TRBV28 and TRBJ2-1; 7 bases map to TRBD2. Germline loops: CDR1 MDHEN, CDR2 SYDVKM. The length of the CDR3 is 15 residues. V was clipped by 6 bases and J by 3 bases; unmatched bases: 8. The CDR3 DNA sequence: TGTGCCAGCAGCCGGGACTATTCTCTCTACAATGAGCAGTTCTTC. Protein sequence: CASSRDYSLYNEQFF.

V gene TRBV5-5 combines with J gene TRBJ2-7; 7 bases agree with TRBD2. CDR1 is SGHKS, CDR2 YYEKEE, per germline (reference sequence). The CDR3 has 15 residues. Trimming removed 2 bases from V and 3 bases from J; junction bases left unmatched: 8. The CDR3 loop reads CASSLIGREGYEQYF. CDR3 in DNA: TGTGCCAGCAGCTTAATTGGCAGGGAGGGCTACGAGCAGTACTTC.

This sequence joins TRBV6-6 and TRBJ2-7, with 8 bases matching TRBD1. Germline V lookup: CDR1 MNHNY, CDR2 SVGAGI (reference sequence). V was clipped by 6 bases and J by 7 bases; unmatched bases: 5. This CDR3 contains 12 residues. DNA of the CDR3: TGTGCCAGCAGAGACAGGGGTTGGGAGCAGTACTTC. Encoded protein: CASRDRGWEQYF.

V and J are TRBV15 and TRBJ2-3; a weak D match, TRBD2 (5 bases). V lost 3 bases, J lost 2 bases, and 21 bases lay in between. Germline values: CDR1 LNHNV, CDR2 YYDKDF (reference sequence). The CDR3 is 18 residues long. Here the CDR3 reads CATSSAIPIGGPTDTQYF. The CDR3 DNA reads TGTGCCACCAGCAGCGCAATTCCGATCGGCGGGCCCACAGATACGCAGTATTTT.

V gene TRBV29-1 combines with J gene TRBJ2-1, with D possibly matching TRBD2 (6 bases). The CDR3 spans 13 residues. Germline loops: CDR1 SQVTM, CDR2 ANQGSEA. V was trimmed by 4 bases and J by 3 bases, leaving 10 bases between them. The CDR3 sequence is CSVGDFDYNEQFF. The DNA for the CDR3 is TGCAGCGTTGGGGACTTCGACTACAATGAGCAGTTCTTC.

The chain is built from TRBV5-4 and TRBJ2-7, with D possibly matching TRBD1 (5 bases). Trimming cost V 0 bases and J 2 bases, with 18 bases left between them. CDR3 length: 17 residues. The germline V gene has CDR1 SGHNT and CDR2 YYREEE (reference sequence). The CDR3 sequence is CASSLASYSGLAYEQYF. CDR3 DNA sequence: TGTGCCAGCAGCTTGGCGAGTTATTCAGGGCTAGCCTACGAGCAGTACTTC.

The chain is built from TRBV30 and TRBJ1-3, with 11 bases fitting TRBD1. The CDR3 runs to 16 residues. Germline trimming cut 7 bases from V and 1 base from J; bases unmatched to any gene: 9. Germline-derived CDR1 and CDR2 are GTSNPN and SVGIG (reference sequence). The CDR3: CAFGQGATWSGNTIYF. CDR3 coding DNA: TGTGCCTTTGGACAGGGGGCTACTTGGTCTGGAAACACCATATATTTT. Full variable domain (missing parts from reference TRBV30 and TRBJ1-3): SQTIHQWPATLVQPVGSPLSLECTVEGTSNPNLYWYRQAAGRGLQLLFYSVGIGQISSEVPQNLSASRPQDRQFILSSKKLLLSDSGFYLCAFGQGATWSGNTIYFGEGSWLTVV.

The chain carries TRBV5-6 and TRBJ1-2, with D perhaps TRBD1 (6 bases). Germline CDR1 and CDR2: SGHDT and YYEEEE. This CDR3 contains 16 residues. Trimming cost V 0 bases and J 4 bases, with 16 bases left between them. The CDR3 DNA reads TGTGCCAGCAGCTTGGCCGGGGGGGACACAATCTATGGCTACACCTTC. It is translated as CASSLAGGDTIYGYTF.

CDR3 sequence (DNA): TGTGCCAGCAGCGAGAGGCGGCTTGACCTGTACAATGAGCAGTTCTTC. This encodes CASSERRLDLYNEQFF. The V and J genes are TRBV11-1 and TRBJ2-1; no clear D. CDR3 length equals 16 residues. V was trimmed by 5 bases and J by 4 bases, leaving 18 bases between them. Germline V CDR1 and CDR2: SGHAT, FQDESV (reference sequence).